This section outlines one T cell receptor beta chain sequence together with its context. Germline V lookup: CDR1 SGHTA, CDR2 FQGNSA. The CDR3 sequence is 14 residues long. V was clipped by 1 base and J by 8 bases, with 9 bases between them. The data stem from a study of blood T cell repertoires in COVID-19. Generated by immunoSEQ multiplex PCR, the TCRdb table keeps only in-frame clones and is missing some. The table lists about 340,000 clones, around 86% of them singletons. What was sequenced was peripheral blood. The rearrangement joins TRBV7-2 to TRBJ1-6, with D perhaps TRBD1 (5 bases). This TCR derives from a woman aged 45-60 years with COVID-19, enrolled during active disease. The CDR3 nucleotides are TGTGCCAGCAGCTTAGAGGGGTACCATTCACCCCTCCACTTT. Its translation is CASSLEGYHSPLHF.